These 32 T cell receptor beta chains were all obtained from the same sample, sequenced in a study of T-cell reconstitution after alpha-beta-depleted transplantation in children (dated by TCRdb to between 2015 and 2016). Library preparation used PCR. Sequenced using an Illumina HiSeq 2500. To normalize quantification of the TCRbeta repertoire, the TCR libraries were built with molecular barcoding that relied on unique molecular identifiers. TCRdb reworked the public reads: Q25 trimming with fastp, MiXCR clone assembly, productive beta chains retained. Each record represents a unique CDR3 protein, reported with the most common genes and DNA among its rows. The sample has around 700,000 distinct CDR3 sequences on record, around 13% of them singletons. Of the sample, 0.79% is held by the ten largest clones. The label giving this sample's treatment or condition can be read as: allogeneic hematopoietic cell transplantation with graft depleted of TCRalphabeta T cells and CD19 B cells.

The sequencing here drew on PBMCs, taken before TCRalphabeta/CD19-depleted stem cell transplant. The origin of the receptors is a girl aged 2-9 years with congenital amegakaryocytic thrombocytopenia, due to receive a stem cell transplant.

This clonotype was counted many times. The chain employs TRBV20-1 and TRBJ2-1; the D is unclear. The CDR3 sequence is 12 residues long. V was cut by 6 bases and J by 8 bases, with 14 bases left in between. Germline assignment: CDR1 DFQATT and CDR2 SNEGSKA (reference sequence). Here the CDR3 DNA reads TGCAGTGCGGCAGACCAACCGGATGAGCAGTTCTTC. It codes for CSAADQPDEQFF.

This rearrangement joins TRBV20-1 to TRBJ2-3, with 14 bases aligning to TRBD2. This CDR3 is built from 15 residues. Germline CDR1 is DFQATT and CDR2 is SNEGSKA (reference sequence). V gave up 6 bases and J gave up 4 bases; unmatched junction bases: 6. The CDR3 sequence: CSAQTSGRVPDTQYF. The DNA for the CDR3 is TGCAGTGCCCAGACTAGCGGGAGGGTCCCAGATACGCAGTATTTT.

This clonotype turned up a few times. The rearrangement uses TRBV5-1 and TRBJ2-7; 9 bases line up with TRBD2. The CDR3 runs to 15 residues. In germline, CDR1 is SGHRS, CDR2 YFSETQ. Trimming at V came to 0 bases and at J to 7 bases, leaving 8 bases not matched to a gene. The CDR3 loop is CASSLEIAGVDEQYF. As DNA, the CDR3 is TGCGCCAGCAGCTTGGAGATAGCGGGAGTGGATGAGCAGTACTTC. Together with reference TRBV5-1 and TRBJ2-7, the CDR3 gives the full variable domain: KAGVTQTPRYLIKTRGQQVTLSCSPISGHRSVSWYQQTPGQGLQFLFEYFSETQRNKGNFPGRFSGRQFSNSRSEMNVSTLELGDSALYLCASSLEIAGVDEQYFGPGTRLTVT.

This clonotype occurred a few times. This sequence joins TRBV4-2 and TRBJ2-3; D could derive from TRBD1 or TRBD2 (5 bases each). Trimming shortened V by 4 bases and J by 6 bases, and 20 bases separated the two germline ends. Germline V CDR1 and CDR2: LGHNA, YNFKEQ. The CDR3 is 16 amino acids. CDR3 amino acids: CASSRGILGVSDTQYF. The CDR3 DNA is TGTGCCAGCAGCCGTGGGATCTTGGGGGTATCGGATACGCAGTATTTT.

This clonotype has ten or more counts. The genes are TRBV20-1 and TRBJ2-3; 12 bases map to TRBD2. The V segment lost 2 bases and the J segment 8 bases; nucleotides outside the gene matches: 11. This CDR3 comprises 16 residues. Germline values: CDR1 DFQATT, CDR2 SNEGSKA (reference sequence). This CDR3 reads CSARSLLAGGAATQYF. CDR3 coding DNA: TGCAGTGCTAGATCTTTACTAGCGGGAGGTGCGGCTACGCAGTATTTT.

This clonotype was detected a few times. The V and J genes are TRBV6-1 and TRBJ2-1, with D perhaps assigned TRBD1 or TRBD2 (5 bases each). The germline V gene has CDR1 MNHNS and CDR2 SASEGT. The V gene lost 7 bases and the J gene lost 10 bases, with 20 bases spanning the gap. The CDR3 sequence is 14 residues long. This CDR3 reads CASTPAAPSGEQFF. CDR3 in DNA: TGTGCCAGCACCCCAGCGGCCCCGTCAGGGGAGCAGTTCTTC.

This CDR3 is CSVLGGASGRAFGETQYF. The CDR3 DNA follows: TGCAGCGTCCTTGGCGGGGCTAGCGGGAGGGCCTTCGGAGAGACCCAGTACTTC. The chain employs TRBV29-1 and TRBJ2-5; 12 bases are shared with TRBD2. This CDR3 contains 18 residues. Germline CDR1 SQVTM, CDR2 ANQGSEA. V shed 6 bases and J 4 bases; nucleotides not matched to a gene: 18. Based on the CDR3 plus reference TRBV29-1 and TRBJ2-5, the full variable domain is SAVISQKPSRDICQRGTSLTIQCQVDSQVTMMFWYRQQPGQSLTLIATANQGSEATYESGFVIDKFPISRPNLTFSTLTVSNMSPEDSSIYLCSVLGGASGRAFGETQYFGPGTRLLVL.

This clonotype was counted at least ten times. This rearrangement joins TRBV5-1 to TRBJ1-6, with D possibly matching TRBD1 (5 bases). CDR3 length: 15 residues. Per germline, CDR1 SGHRS and CDR2 YFSETQ. V was pared by 0 bases and J by 8 bases, with 12 bases between. CDR3 nucleotides: TGCGCCAGCAGCTTGGCCAGGGTAAAGGATTCACCCCTCCACTTT. The encoded protein is CASSLARVKDSPLHF.

This clonotype was seen many times. The V gene is TRBV12-3 or TRBV12-4, the J gene TRBJ2-1; D is possibly TRBD1 (5 bases). The CDR3 loop spans 12 amino acids. The germline V and J ends were trimmed by 4 bases and 12 bases, with 13 bases remaining between them. CDR3 sequence (DNA): TGTGCCAGCAGTTACCCAAGGGGCCTGCAGTTCTTC. This translates into CASSYPRGLQFF.

This clonotype was counted many times. This sequence joins TRBV7-9 and TRBJ1-1, with 8 nucleotides matching TRBD1. Per germline, CDR1 SEHNR and CDR2 FQNEAQ (reference sequence). The trim removed 1 base at V and 4 bases at J, leaving 5 bases unmatched. There are 15 residues in the CDR3. CDR3 DNA: TGTGCCAGCAGCTTAGGGGACAGGCATAGCACTGAAGCTTTCTTT. It encodes CASSLGDRHSTEAFF.

This clonotype was observed many times. The chain couples TRBV10-2 to TRBJ2-1, with TRBD1 identical over 8 bases. Germline CDR1 and CDR2: WSHSY and SAAADI. V shed 3 bases and J 14 bases; nucleotides not matched to a gene: 9. This CDR3 spans 13 amino acids. Here the CDR3 reads CASSDSTGGNEFF. The CDR3 DNA reads TGCGCCAGCAGTGACTCTACAGGGGGTAATGAGTTCTTC.

This clonotype appeared many times. This chain joins TRBV5-1 and TRBJ2-3, with D possibly matching TRBD1 (6 bases). The CDR3 is made up of 14 amino acids. Germline V lookup: CDR1 SGHRS, CDR2 YFSETQ. V was cut by 1 base and J by 2 bases, with 8 bases left in between. The CDR3: CASSLRQDTDTQYF. The CDR3 DNA reads as TGCGCCAGCAGCTTGCGACAGGACACAGATACGCAGTATTTT.

This clonotype was found a few times. The rearrangement joins TRBV24-1 to TRBJ2-1; 7 nucleotides line up with TRBD2. V shed 4 bases, J shed 4 bases, and the junction held 9 bases outside the gene matches. Germline V gene lookup returns CDR1 KGHDR and CDR2 SFDVKD. This CDR3 contains 16 residues. CDR3 nucleotide sequence: TGTGCCACCAGTGAGGGGGGGGGAACGACTTACAATGAGCAGTTCTTC. This gives the protein CATSEGGGTTYNEQFF.

At least ten counts were recorded for this clonotype. The chain joins TRBV20-1 to TRBJ1-2; D unclear. The germline V and J ends were trimmed by 0 bases and 1 base, with 15 bases remaining between them. CDR1 is DFQATT, CDR2 SNEGSKA, per germline (reference sequence). The CDR3 spans 16 residues. CDR3: CSARDATGLVNYGYTF. The DNA for the CDR3 is TGCAGTGCTAGAGACGCCACCGGTCTAGTTAACTATGGCTACACCTTC.

In the case of this clonotype: A much larger clone lies a single base off, so this may be a read error. V usage is TRBV20-1 and J usage is TRBJ1-6; 9 bases fit TRBD1. The junction had 11 bases not matched to a gene; V was cut back by 3 bases and J by 8 bases. The CDR3 length is 16 residues. CDR1 and CDR2 (germline): DFQATT, SNEGSKA (reference sequence). CDR3 bases: TGCAGTGCTAGTCAGGCCGGGACAGGGATGTATTCACCCCTCCACTTT. Residues: CSASQAGTGMYSPLHF.

The rearrangement links TRBV6-5 to TRBJ2-1; unclear D gene. V was pared by 0 bases and J by 9 bases, with 12 bases between. CDR1 MNHEY and CDR2 SVGAGI come from the germline V gene. CDR3 length: 14 amino acids. CDR3 sequence: CASSYSARRSEQFF. DNA of the CDR3: TGTGCCAGCAGTTACTCGGCGAGGCGAAGTGAGCAGTTCTTC.

This clonotype appeared a single time. The rearrangement joins TRBV5-6 to TRBJ2-3, with D unclear. Germline assignment: CDR1 SGHDT and CDR2 YYEEEE. Trimming pared 6 bases from V and 0 bases from J, leaving 14 bases between. This CDR3 region has 15 residues. DNA for the CDR3: TGTGCCAGCACGCTAAGGATCCCTAGCACAGATACGCAGTATTTT. As protein: CASTLRIPSTDTQYF.

V and J are TRBV4-1 and TRBJ2-1; 11 bases are shared with TRBD2. This CDR3 comprises 17 residues. The trim removed 3 bases at V and 1 base at J, leaving 5 bases unmatched. The V gene's germline CDR1 is MGHRA and CDR2 YSYEKL. CDR3 in DNA: TGCGCCAGCAGCCAGCCCTGGACTAGCGGGTCCTACAATGAGCAGTTCTTC. This translates into CASSQPWTSGSYNEQFF.

Concerning this clonotype: One base away lies a much larger clone, so this may be a sequencing read error. This rearrangement joins TRBV5-1 to TRBJ2-1, with a tentative D call TRBD1 (5 bases). The end of the DNA aligns better with TRBJ2-7, so the J call may be wrong. This CDR3 has 14 amino acids. Germline assignment: CDR1 SGHRS and CDR2 YFSETQ. In nucleotides, the CDR3 is TGCGCCAGCAGCTTACTGCAGGGTTTGAATGAGCAGTACTTC. Its protein is CASSLLQGLNEQYF.

This clonotype has at least ten counts. The rearrangement joins TRBV6-5 to TRBJ1-2, with 8 bases identical to TRBD1. CDR1 is MNHEY, CDR2 SVGAGI, per germline. The CDR3 extends over 15 amino acids. The V segment lost 2 bases and the J segment 6 bases; nucleotides outside the gene matches: 8. The CDR3 nucleotides are TGTGCCAGCAGTTACGGCGACAGGGGTGTTAATGGCTACACCTTC. Protein: CASSYGDRGVNGYTF.

This clonotype showed up many times. The chain combines TRBV12-3 or TRBV12-4 with TRBJ2-3; D gene ambiguous. The CDR3 has 14 residues. The V gene lost 6 bases and the J gene lost 5 bases, with 15 bases spanning the gap. CDR3 amino acids: CASSFTGVVDTQYF. The CDR3 DNA follows: TGTGCCAGCAGCTTTACGGGCGTGGTAGATACGCAGTATTTT.

This clonotype was seen at least ten times. The V call is TRBV7-6, the J call TRBJ2-1, with 8 positions matching TRBD1. Germline V lookup: CDR1 SGHVS, CDR2 FNYEAQ. Germline trimming cut 5 bases from V and 1 base from J; bases unmatched to any gene: 1. This CDR3 contains 14 residues. The DNA for the CDR3 is TGTGCCAGCAGCGGACAGGGTTCCTACAATGAGCAGTTCTTC. Translating gives CASSGQGSYNEQFF.

The chain links TRBV2 to TRBJ2-1; TRBD2 matches 10 bases. CDR1 SNHLY and CDR2 FYNNEI come from the germline V gene. V lost 2 bases and J lost 12; bases outside the gene matches: 13. CDR3 length equals 16 residues. CDR3 protein: CASSESLAGEPWVQFF. Here the CDR3 DNA reads TGTGCCAGCAGTGAAAGTCTAGCGGGAGAACCCTGGGTGCAGTTCTTC.

This clonotype showed up just a few times. This rearrangement joins TRBV5-1 to TRBJ2-7, with 9 positions matching TRBD2. The CDR3 sequence is 17 residues long. The germline V gene has CDR1 SGHRS and CDR2 YFSETQ. V lost 3 bases and J lost 7; bases outside the gene matches: 17. For the CDR3, the DNA is TGCGCCAGCAGCTGGGGGACTCTAGCGGGGTTAACGAAGGAGCAGTACTTC. Residues: CASSWGTLAGLTKEQYF.

In this sample, this clonotype turned up a few times. A junction end diverges from the germline sequence, so it may reflect a read error. The V and J genes are TRBV20-1 and TRBJ2-1; TRBD2 aligns across 8 bases. This CDR3 region has 15 residues. Germline CDR1 and CDR2: DFQATT and SNEGSKA (reference sequence). Here the CDR3 DNA reads TGCAGTGCCAGAGGACTAGCCCTAAACTACAATGAGCAGTTCTTC. Translation: CSARGLALNYNEQFF.

This clonotype was recorded at least ten times. The V gene is TRBV20-1, the J gene TRBJ2-3; 11 positions match TRBD2. This CDR3 comprises 21 residues. The germline V gene encodes CDR1 DFQATT and CDR2 SNEGSKA (reference sequence). Unmatched junction bases numbered 22, after V lost 1 base and J lost 4 bases. The CDR3 loop is CSARVLSWVTSGSGGPDTQYF. The CDR3 coding sequence is TGCAGTGCTAGAGTTCTTTCTTGGGTTACTAGCGGGAGTGGTGGTCCAGATACGCAGTATTTT.

This clonotype was picked up a small number of times. V gene TRBV19 combines with J gene TRBJ2-1; D remains unclear. In germline, CDR1 is LNHDA, CDR2 SQIVND (reference sequence). The CDR3 runs 11 residues. V lost 1 base, J lost 6 bases, and 1 base lay in between. CDR3 coding DNA: TGTGCCAGTAGTATAGTCAATGAGCAGTTCTTC. As protein: CASSIVNEQFF.

This clonotype was seen repeatedly, ten times or more. The CDR3: CSVPRTSGPQFF. In DNA, the CDR3 is TGCAGCGTGCCTAGGACTAGCGGGCCTCAGTTCTTC. This sequence joins TRBV29-1 and TRBJ2-1, with 11 positions matching TRBD2. J lost 13 bases, V lost 6 bases, and 8 bases had no gene match. This CDR3 comprises 12 residues. The germline gives CDR1 SQVTM, CDR2 ANQGSEA.

This clonotype was picked up a small number of times. This chain links TRBV5-1 with TRBJ1-4, with D unclear. Trimming took off 6 bases at V and 4 bases at J, with 10 bases between the two ends. This CDR3 comprises 13 residues. The germline CDR1 and CDR2 sequences are SGHRS and YFSETQ. The CDR3 reads CASTLGGNEKLFF. The CDR3 region has the DNA TGCGCCAGCACCCTTGGAGGTAATGAAAAACTGTTTTTT.

This clonotype was detected many times. The genes are TRBV29-1 and TRBJ2-1; 7 positions agree with TRBD2. After removal of 3 bases from V and 6 bases from J, the junction contained 5 bases not matched to a gene. The CDR3 covers 13 residues. Germline V lookup: CDR1 SQVTM, CDR2 ANQGSEA. CDR3 coding DNA: TGCAGCGTTGATCCCCCTAGCGGCAATGAGCAGTTCTTC. Amino acids: CSVDPPSGNEQFF.

This chain links TRBV21-1 with TRBJ1-1; TRBD1 was called by the table and not checked on the DNA. TRBV21-1 is a recognized pseudogene. This CDR3 comprises 12 residues. As DNA, the CDR3 is TGTGCCAGCAGCAGACAGGGCGTAGAAGCTTTCTTT. Residues: CASSRQGVEAFF.

This clonotype was recorded many times. V and J are TRBV20-1 and TRBJ2-7, with 9 bases fitting TRBD2. The CDR3 has 14 residues. Looked up from germline, CDR1 is DFQATT and CDR2 is SNEGSKA (reference sequence). The junction had 7 bases not matched to a gene; V was cut back by 3 bases and J by 4 bases. CDR3 sequence reads: CSARRAGGEYEQYF. DNA of the CDR3: TGCAGTGCTAGGAGGGCGGGAGGGGAATACGAGCAGTACTTC.